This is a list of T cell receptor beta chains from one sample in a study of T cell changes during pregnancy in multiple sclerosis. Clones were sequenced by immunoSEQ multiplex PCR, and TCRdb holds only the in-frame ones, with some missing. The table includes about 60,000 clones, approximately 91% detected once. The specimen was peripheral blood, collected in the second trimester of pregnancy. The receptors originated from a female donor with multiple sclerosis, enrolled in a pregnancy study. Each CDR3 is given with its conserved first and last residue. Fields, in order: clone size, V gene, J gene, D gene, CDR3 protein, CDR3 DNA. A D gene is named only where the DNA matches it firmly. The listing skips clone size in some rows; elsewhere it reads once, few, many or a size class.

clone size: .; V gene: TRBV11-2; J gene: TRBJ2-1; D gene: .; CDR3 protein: CASSLAPQGRNEQFF; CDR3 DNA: TGTGCCAGCAGCTTAGCCCCTCAGGGAAGGAATGAGCAGTTCTTC
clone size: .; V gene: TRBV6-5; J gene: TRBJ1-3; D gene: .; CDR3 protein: CASSYDSYGNTIYF; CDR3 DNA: TGTGCCAGCAGTTATGACAGCTATGGAAACACCATATATTTT
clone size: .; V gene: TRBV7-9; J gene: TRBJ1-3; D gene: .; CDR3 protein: CASRTGPSGNTIYF; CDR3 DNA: TGTGCCAGCAGAACAGGGCCCTCTGGAAACACCATATATTTT
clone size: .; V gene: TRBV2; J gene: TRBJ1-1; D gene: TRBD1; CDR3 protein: CASSVQGVNTEAFF; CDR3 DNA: TGTGCCAGCAGTGTGCAGGGGGTGAACACTGAAGCTTTCTTT
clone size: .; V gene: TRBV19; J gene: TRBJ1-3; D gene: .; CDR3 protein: CASSGAQFFGNTIYF; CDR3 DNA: TGTGCCAGTAGTGGGGCACAGTTCTTTGGAAACACCATATATTTT
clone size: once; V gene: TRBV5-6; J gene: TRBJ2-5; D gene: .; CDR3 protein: CASSPLDGGKQETQYF; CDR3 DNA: TGTGCCAGCAGCCCCCTAGACGGGGGTAAGCAAGAGACCCAGTACTTC
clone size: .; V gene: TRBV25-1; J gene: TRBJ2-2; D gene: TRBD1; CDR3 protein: CASSEYTDRGGTGELFF; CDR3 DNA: TGTGCCAGCAGTGAATACACGGACAGGGGTGGCACCGGGGAGCTGTTTTTT
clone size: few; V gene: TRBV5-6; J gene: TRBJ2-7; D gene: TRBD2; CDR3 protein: CASSFGGRGSYEQYF; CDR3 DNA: TGTGCCAGCAGCTTCGGGGGGAGGGGCTCCTACGAGCAGTACTTC
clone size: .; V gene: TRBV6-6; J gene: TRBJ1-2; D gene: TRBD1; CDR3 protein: CASSPSGQGTYGYTF; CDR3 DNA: TGTGCCAGCAGTCCCAGTGGACAGGGGACATATGGCTACACCTTC
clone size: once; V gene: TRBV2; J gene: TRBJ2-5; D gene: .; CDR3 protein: CASSDRYGSQETQYF; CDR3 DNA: TGTGCCAGCAGTGACAGATACGGGTCCCAAGAGACCCAGTACTTC
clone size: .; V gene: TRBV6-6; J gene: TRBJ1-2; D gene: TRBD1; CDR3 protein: CASRDDRGGYTF; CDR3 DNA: TGTGCCAGCAGGGACGACAGGGGTGGCTACACCTTC
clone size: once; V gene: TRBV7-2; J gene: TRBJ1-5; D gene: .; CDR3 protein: CASSLDPEVQPQHF; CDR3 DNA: TGTGCCAGCAGCTTGGACCCGGAGGTCCAGCCCCAGCATTTT
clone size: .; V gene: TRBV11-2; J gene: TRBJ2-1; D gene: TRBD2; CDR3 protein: CASSSFSGGANEQFF; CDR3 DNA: TGTGCCAGCAGCTCCTTTAGCGGGGGGGCCAATGAGCAGTTCTTC
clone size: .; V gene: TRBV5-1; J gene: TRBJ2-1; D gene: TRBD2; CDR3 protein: CASSPVAGGNNEQFF; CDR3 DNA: TGCGCCAGCAGTCCCGTAGCGGGGGGTAACAATGAGCAGTTCTTC
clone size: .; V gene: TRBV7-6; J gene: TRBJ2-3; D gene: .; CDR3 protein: CASSYSPGSLGTDTQYF; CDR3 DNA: TGTGCCAGCAGCTACAGCCCGGGATCCCTCGGGACAGATACGCAGTATTTT
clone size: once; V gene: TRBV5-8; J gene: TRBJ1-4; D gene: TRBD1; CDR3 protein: CASTFRTGDGKLFF; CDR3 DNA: TGTGCCAGCACCTTCCGGACAGGGGATGGAAAACTGTTTTTT
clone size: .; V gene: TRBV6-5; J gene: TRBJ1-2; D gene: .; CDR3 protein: CASSYVGAPWGYTF; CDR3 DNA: TGTGCCAGCAGTTACGTGGGGGCGCCTTGGGGCTACACCTTC
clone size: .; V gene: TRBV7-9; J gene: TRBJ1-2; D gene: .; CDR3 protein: CASSLLVWGDYGYTF; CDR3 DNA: TGTGCCAGCAGCTTATTGGTCTGGGGCGACTATGGCTACACCTTC
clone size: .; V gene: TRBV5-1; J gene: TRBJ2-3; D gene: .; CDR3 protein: CASSPLTGDTQYF; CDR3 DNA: TGCGCCAGCAGCCCCCTCACCGGGGATACGCAGTATTTT
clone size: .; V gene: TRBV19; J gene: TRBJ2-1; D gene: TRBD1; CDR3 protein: CASSLNPGQETDNEQFF; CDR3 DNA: TGTGCCAGTAGTCTCAATCCGGGACAGGAGACTGACAATGAGCAGTTCTTC